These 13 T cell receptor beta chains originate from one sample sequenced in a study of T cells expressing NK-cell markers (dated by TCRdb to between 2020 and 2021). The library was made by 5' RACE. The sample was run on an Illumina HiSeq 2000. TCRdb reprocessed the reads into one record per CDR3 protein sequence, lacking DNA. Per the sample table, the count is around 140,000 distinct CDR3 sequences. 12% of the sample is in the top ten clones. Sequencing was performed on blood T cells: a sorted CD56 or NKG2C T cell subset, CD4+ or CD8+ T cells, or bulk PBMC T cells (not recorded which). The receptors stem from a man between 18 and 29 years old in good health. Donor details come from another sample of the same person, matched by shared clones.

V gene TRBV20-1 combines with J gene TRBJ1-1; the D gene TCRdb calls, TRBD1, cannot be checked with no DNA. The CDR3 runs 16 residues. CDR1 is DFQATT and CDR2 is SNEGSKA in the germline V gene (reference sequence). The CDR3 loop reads CSAAGTGLFGSTEAFF.

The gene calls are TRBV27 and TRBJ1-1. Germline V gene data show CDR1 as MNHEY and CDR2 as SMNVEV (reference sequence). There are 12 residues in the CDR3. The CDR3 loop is CASGLWGTEAFF.

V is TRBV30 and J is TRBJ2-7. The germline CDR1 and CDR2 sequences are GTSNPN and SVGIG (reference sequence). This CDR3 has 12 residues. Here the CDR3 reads CAWSFRDYEQYF.

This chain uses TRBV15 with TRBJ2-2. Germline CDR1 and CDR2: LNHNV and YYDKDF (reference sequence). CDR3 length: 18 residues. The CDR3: CATSSQFQGARTTGELFF.

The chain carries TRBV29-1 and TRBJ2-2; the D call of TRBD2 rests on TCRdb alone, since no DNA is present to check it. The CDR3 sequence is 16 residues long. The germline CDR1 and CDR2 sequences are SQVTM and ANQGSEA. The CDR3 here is CSVEDLAGANTGELFF.

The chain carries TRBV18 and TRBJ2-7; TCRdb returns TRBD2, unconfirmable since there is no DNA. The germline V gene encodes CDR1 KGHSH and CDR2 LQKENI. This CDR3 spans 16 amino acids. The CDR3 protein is CASSPSSGLRSYEQYF.

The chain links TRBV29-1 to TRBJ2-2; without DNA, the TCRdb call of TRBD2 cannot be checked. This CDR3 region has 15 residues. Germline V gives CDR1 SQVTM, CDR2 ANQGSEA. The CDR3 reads CSVEWASGRDGELFF.

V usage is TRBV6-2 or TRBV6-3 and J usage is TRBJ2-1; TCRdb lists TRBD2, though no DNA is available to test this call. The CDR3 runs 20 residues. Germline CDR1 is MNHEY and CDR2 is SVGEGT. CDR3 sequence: CASSYSEGLAGVGVGYEQFF.

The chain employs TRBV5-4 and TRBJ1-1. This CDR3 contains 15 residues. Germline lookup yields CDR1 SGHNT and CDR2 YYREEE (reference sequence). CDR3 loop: CASSLLGRVNTEAFF.

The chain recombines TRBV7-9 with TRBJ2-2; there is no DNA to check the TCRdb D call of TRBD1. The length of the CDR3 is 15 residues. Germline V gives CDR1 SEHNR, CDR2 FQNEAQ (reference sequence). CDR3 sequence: CASSTPGQGPGELFF.

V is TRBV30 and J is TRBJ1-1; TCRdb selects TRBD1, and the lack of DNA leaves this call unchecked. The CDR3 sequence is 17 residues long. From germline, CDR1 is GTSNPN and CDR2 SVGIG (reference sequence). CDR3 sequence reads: CAWSPLERLGRNTEAFF.

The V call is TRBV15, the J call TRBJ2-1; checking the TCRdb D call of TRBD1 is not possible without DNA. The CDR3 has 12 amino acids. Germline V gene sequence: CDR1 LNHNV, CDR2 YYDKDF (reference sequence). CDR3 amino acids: CATKGGGNEQFF. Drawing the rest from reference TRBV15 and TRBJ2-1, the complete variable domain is DAMVIQNPRYQVTQFGKPVTLSCSQTLNHNVMYWYQQKSSQAPKLLFHYYDKDFNNEADTPDNFQSRRPNTSFCFLDIRSPGLGDTAMYLCATKGGGNEQFFGPGTRLTVL.

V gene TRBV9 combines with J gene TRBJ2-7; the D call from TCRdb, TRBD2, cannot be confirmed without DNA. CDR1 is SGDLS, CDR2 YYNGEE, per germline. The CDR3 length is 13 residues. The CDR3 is CASSAQTSYEQYF. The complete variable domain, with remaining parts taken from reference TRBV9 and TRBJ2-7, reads DSGVTQTPKHLITATGQRVTLRCSPRSGDLSVYWYQQSLDQGLQFLIQYYNGEERAKGNILERFSAQQFPDLHSELNLSSLELGDSALYFCASSAQTSYEQYFGPGTRLTVT.